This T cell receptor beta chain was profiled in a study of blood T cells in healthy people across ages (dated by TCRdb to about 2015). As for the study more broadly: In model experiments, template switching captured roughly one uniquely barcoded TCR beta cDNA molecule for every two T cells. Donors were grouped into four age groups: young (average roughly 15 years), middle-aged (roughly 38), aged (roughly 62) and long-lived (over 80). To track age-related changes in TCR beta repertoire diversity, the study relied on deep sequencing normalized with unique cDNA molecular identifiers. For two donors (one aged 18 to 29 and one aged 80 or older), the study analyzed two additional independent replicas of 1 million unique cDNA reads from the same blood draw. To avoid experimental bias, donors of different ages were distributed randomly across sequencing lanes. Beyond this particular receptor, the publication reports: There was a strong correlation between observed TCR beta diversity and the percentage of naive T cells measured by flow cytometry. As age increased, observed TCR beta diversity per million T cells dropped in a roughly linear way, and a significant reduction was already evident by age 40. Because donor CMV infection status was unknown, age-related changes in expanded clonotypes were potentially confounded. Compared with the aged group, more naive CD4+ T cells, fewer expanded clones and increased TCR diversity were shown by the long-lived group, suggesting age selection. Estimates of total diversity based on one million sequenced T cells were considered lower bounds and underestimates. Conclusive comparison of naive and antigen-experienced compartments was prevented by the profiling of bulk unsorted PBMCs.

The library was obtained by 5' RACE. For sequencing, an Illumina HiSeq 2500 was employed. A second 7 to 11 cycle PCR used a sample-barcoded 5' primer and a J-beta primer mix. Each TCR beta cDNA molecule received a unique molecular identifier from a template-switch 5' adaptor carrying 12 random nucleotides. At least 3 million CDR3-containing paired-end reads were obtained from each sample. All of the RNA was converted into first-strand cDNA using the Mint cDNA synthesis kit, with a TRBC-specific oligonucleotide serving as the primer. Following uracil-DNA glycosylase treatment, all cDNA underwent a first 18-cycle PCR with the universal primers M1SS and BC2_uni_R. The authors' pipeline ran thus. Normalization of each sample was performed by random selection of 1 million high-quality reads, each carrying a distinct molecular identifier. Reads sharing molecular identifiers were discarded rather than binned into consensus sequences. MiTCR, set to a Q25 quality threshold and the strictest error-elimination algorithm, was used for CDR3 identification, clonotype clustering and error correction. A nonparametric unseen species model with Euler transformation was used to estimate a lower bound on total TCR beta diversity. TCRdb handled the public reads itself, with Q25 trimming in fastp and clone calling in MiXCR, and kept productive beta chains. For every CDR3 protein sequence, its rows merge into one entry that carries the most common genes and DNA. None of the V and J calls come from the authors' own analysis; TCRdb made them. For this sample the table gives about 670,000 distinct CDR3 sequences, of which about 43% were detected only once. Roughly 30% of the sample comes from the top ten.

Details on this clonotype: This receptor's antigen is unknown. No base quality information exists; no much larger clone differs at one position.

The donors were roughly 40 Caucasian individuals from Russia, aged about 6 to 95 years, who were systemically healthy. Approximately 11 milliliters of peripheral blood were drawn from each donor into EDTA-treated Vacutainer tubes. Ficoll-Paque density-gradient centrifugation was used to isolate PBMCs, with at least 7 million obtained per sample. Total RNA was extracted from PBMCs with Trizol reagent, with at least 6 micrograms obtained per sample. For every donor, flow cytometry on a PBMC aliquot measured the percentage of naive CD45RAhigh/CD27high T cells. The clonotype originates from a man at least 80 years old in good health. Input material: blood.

The CDR3 protein sequence reads: CASSLGLFIDTQYF. The sequence in DNA is TGTGCCAGCAGCCTCGGGCTATTCATAGATACGCAGTATTTT. The receptor chain draws on TRBV14 and TRBJ2-3, with the D gene too uncertain to name. The CDR3 contains 14 residues, cysteine and phenylalanine counted. Only the CDR3 DNA stays, 42 bases, in frame from base 1. Sequences SGHDN (CDR1) and FVKESK (CDR2) are obtained from the germline V gene. V loses 4 bases, J loses 5 bases, and the germline ends lie 13 bases apart.